Each of the 21 T cell receptor beta chains below was sequenced from the same sample in a study of T cells in Graves' hyperthyroidism and ophthalmopathy. TCR beta CDR3 sequences were amplified from RNA transcripts. In the first-round RT-PCR of the TCR CDR3, the HTBI primer set was used. MiXCR, run by TCRdb on the multiplex PCR reads, gives a single entry per CDR3 protein. The repertoire holds about 710,000 distinct CDR3 sequences, with roughly 15% as singletons. The sample taken for sequencing was blood. Receptors originate from a man aged 18 to 30 with Graves' hyperthyroidism.

The chain recombines TRBV6-1 with TRBJ2-3; TRBD2 matches 8 bases. The CDR3 extends over 15 amino acids. The V segment lost 6 bases and the J segment 4 bases; nucleotides outside the gene matches: 9. In germline, CDR1 is MNHNS, CDR2 SASEGT. The CDR3 region is CASREGAGAPDTQYF. CDR3 nucleotide sequence: TGTGCCAGCAGGGAGGGAGCGGGAGCCCCAGATACGCAGTATTTT.

The chain recombines TRBV19 with TRBJ2-7; perhaps TRBD2 as D (5 bases). The CDR3 is made up of 13 amino acids. CDR1 and CDR2 from the germline V gene are LNHDA and SQIVND (reference sequence). Trimming took 3 bases from V and 7 from J, leaving 13 bases between them. CDR3 DNA: TGTGCCAGTAGTATGAGGGAACCTAAGGAGCAGTACTTC. This translates into CASSMREPKEQYF.

This chain links TRBV12-3 or TRBV12-4 with TRBJ1-2; D remains unclear. V lost 6 bases and J lost 8, with 16 bases in between. The CDR3 length is 13 residues. This CDR3 is CASSSFRGNGYTF. DNA for the CDR3: TGTGCCAGCAGCTCCTTTCGAGGAAACGGCTACACCTTC.

The table lists this clonotype with many counts. The rearrangement uses TRBV7-9 and TRBJ2-1; 9 positions match TRBD2. Unmatched junction bases numbered 15, after V lost 5 bases and J lost 4 bases. CDR1 and CDR2 (germline): SEHNR, FQNEAQ (reference sequence). This CDR3 is built from 18 residues. The CDR3 DNA is TGTGCCAGCAGCACCGGACAGGCCCGGACTAGCGATTACAATGAGCAGTTCTTC. It encodes CASSTGQARTSDYNEQFF.

This clonotype was seen a few times. CDR3 nucleotides: TGCAGTGCAGCTACCGGGACAGGGGCTGAGACCCAGTACTTC. Its translation: CSAATGTGAETQYF. This chain uses TRBV20-1 with TRBJ2-5; 10 nucleotides line up with TRBD1. V was clipped by 6 bases and J by 5 bases; unmatched bases: 9. Germline V lookup: CDR1 DFQATT, CDR2 SNEGSKA (reference sequence). The CDR3 is 14 amino acids.

This clonotype was observed a handful of times. This chain links TRBV7-2 with TRBJ2-1; 7 bases agree with TRBD1. This CDR3 has 15 residues. Germline CDR1 reads SGHTA; CDR2 reads FQGNSA. After removal of 5 bases from V and 0 bases from J, the junction contained 4 bases not matched to a gene. The CDR3 DNA follows: TGTGCCAGCAGCCTCAGGGGGACCTCCTACAATGAGCAGTTCTTC. It codes for CASSLRGTSYNEQFF.

This clonotype was seen many times. The chain links TRBV12-3 or TRBV12-4 to TRBJ1-2; a possible D gene is TRBD1 (5 bases). V was trimmed by 8 bases and J by 6 bases, leaving 16 bases between them. This CDR3 is 13 amino acids long. The CDR3 is CASARNARDGYTF. The CDR3 DNA reads TGTGCCAGCGCGAGGAATGCCAGGGATGGCTACACCTTC.

This rearrangement joins TRBV18 to TRBJ1-1; no clear D gene. Looked up from germline, CDR1 is KGHSH and CDR2 is LQKENI. The V end lost 8 bases, the J end lost 6 bases, and 22 bases lay between the germline ends. The CDR3 has 15 residues. The CDR3 DNA sequence: TGTGCCAGCCCACTTTATTCGGGGTCATACCCTGAAGCTTTCTTT. Translation gives CASPLYSGSYPEAFF.

This CDR3 is CASSMTAGYNEQFF. The CDR3 DNA is TGTGCCAGTAGTATGACGGCGGGCTACAATGAGCAGTTCTTC. The genes are TRBV19 and TRBJ2-1; D is perhaps TRBD2 (5 bases). V lost 3 bases and J lost 3, with 9 bases in between. CDR3 size: 14 residues. Germline CDR1 and CDR2: LNHDA and SQIVND (reference sequence).

This chain joins TRBV10-3 and TRBJ2-2; D perhaps matches TRBD1 (5 bases). Deletions cut 4 bases from V and 3 bases from J, with 12 bases between. Germline V gene sequence: CDR1 ENHRY, CDR2 SYGVKD. This CDR3 has 15 amino acids. The chain's CDR3 is CAISGGDTDTGELFF. As DNA, the CDR3 is TGTGCCATCAGTGGGGGCGACACGGACACCGGGGAGCTGTTTTTT.

The CDR3 reads CASSFRVLEAFF. The CDR3 DNA reads as TGTGCCAGCAGTTTCAGGGTACTTGAAGCTTTCTTT. The V and J genes are TRBV12-3 or TRBV12-4 and TRBJ1-1; a possible D gene is TRBD1 (5 bases). The V gene lost 3 bases and the J gene lost 7 bases, with 9 bases spanning the gap. CDR3 length: 12 amino acids.

The chain links TRBV20-1 to TRBJ2-4; D remains unclear. V was trimmed by 2 bases and J by 2 bases, leaving 16 bases between them. Germline CDR1 DFQATT, CDR2 SNEGSKA (reference sequence). The CDR3 has 16 amino acids. CDR3 in amino acids: CSARPSLGGTKNIQYF. DNA of the CDR3: TGCAGTGCTAGACCCAGCTTGGGTGGGACCAAAAACATTCAGTACTTC.

In this sample, this clonotype turned up a few times. Since the CDR3 does not end with the conserved phenylalanine or tryptophan, this likely comes from a read error. The rearrangement uses TRBV10-3 and TRBJ2-2; D uncertain. The ends were cut back, 2 bases at V and 2 bases at J, with 9 bases in the middle. From germline, CDR1 is ENHRY and CDR2 SYGVKD. The CDR3 has 15 residues. The CDR3 bases are TGTGCCATCAGTGAGCAAAGACCCAACACCGGGGAGCTGTTTCTT. Protein: CAISEQRPNTGELFL.

V and J are TRBV20-1 and TRBJ2-7; D unclear. The V and J ends lost 6 bases and 5 bases respectively, with 17 bases between them. The CDR3 is made up of 13 amino acids. CDR1 is DFQATT, CDR2 SNEGSKA, per germline (reference sequence). The DNA of the CDR3 is TGCAGTGCCCTAGGGCCCCAATCCCACGAGCAGTACTTC. Translated, it gives CSALGPQSHEQYF.

The CDR3 reads CSAREGGGAGGMREQYF. In DNA form, the CDR3 reads TGCAGTGCTAGAGAGGGGGGAGGGGCAGGGGGGATGAGGGAGCAGTACTTC. This chain joins TRBV20-1 and TRBJ2-7, with D perhaps matching TRBD1 or TRBD2 (7 bases each). The CDR3 covers 17 residues. The V gene lost 0 bases and the J gene lost 7 bases, with 25 bases spanning the gap. Germline CDR1 reads DFQATT; CDR2 reads SNEGSKA (reference sequence).

V usage is TRBV19 and J usage is TRBJ2-2; TRBD2 might be the D (7 bases). Germline CDR1 is LNHDA and CDR2 is SQIVND (reference sequence). The CDR3 is made up of 16 amino acids. V dropped 6 bases and J dropped 4 bases, with 18 bases sitting between them. Written as DNA, the CDR3 is TGTGCCAGTAGGCCTGGGGGGGCCCCCAGCACCGGGGAGCTGTTTTTT. It encodes CASRPGGAPSTGELFF.

The chain has TRBV3-1 and TRBJ1-6; 8 nucleotides line up with TRBD1. The CDR3 totals 15 residues. In germline, CDR1 is LGHDT, CDR2 YNNKEL (reference sequence). V gave up 5 bases and J gave up 9 bases; unmatched junction bases: 9. DNA of the CDR3: TGTGCCAGCAGCGCGAGACAGGGGTTTAGTTCACCCCTCCACTTT. Its protein product is CASSARQGFSSPLHF. Using reference TRBV3-1 and TRBJ1-6 for the parts outside the CDR3, the full variable domain is DTAVSQTPKYLVTQMGNDKSIKCEQNLGHDTMYWYKQDSKKFLKIMFSYNNKELIINETVPNRFSPKSPDKAHLNLHINSLELGDSAVYFCASSARQGFSSPLHFGNGTRLTVT.

As for this clonotype: A much larger clone differs from this one at a single base, so this may be a read error. The chain recombines TRBV7-8 with TRBJ2-1; a possible D gene is TRBD2 (7 bases). CDR1 SGHVS and CDR2 FQNEAQ come from the germline V gene. The CDR3 sequence is 12 residues long. The CDR3 here is CASRGRGGERFF. The DNA for the CDR3 is TGTGCCAGCAGGGGGAGGGGGGGTGAGCGGTTCTTC.

This clonotype was observed many times. The V gene is TRBV11-2, the J gene TRBJ2-7; the D gene is possibly TRBD1 (8 bases). The CDR3 totals 17 residues. V lost 0 bases and J 2 bases, leaving 17 bases between the germline ends. Germline V gene sequence: CDR1 SGHAT, CDR2 FQNNGV. The CDR3 DNA is TGTGCCAGCAGCTTAGATCTACAGGGGGGGATAACCTACGAGCAGTACTTC. It codes for CASSLDLQGGITYEQYF.

This clonotype appeared many times. The chain uses TRBV29-1 and TRBJ2-7; tentative D call: TRBD1 (9 bases). Germline CDR1 is SQVTM and CDR2 is ANQGSEA. CDR3 length equals 16 residues. The chain's CDR3 is CTIMTGGLGPADEQYF. The CDR3 DNA is TGCACCATCATGACAGGGGGACTAGGTCCCGCCGACGAGCAGTACTTC.

This clonotype was counted at least ten times. This chain connects TRBV20-1 to TRBJ2-7, with D hard to call. Per the germline V gene, CDR1 is DFQATT and CDR2 is SNEGSKA (reference sequence). This CDR3 is built from 12 residues. V was shortened by 3 bases and J by 3 bases, with 9 bases between the two germline ends. The CDR3 reads CSASPQIYEQYF. CDR3 nucleotide sequence: TGCAGTGCTAGTCCACAGATCTACGAGCAGTACTTC.